This is a list of T cell receptor beta chains from one sample in a study of beta chain features in type 1 diabetes. Method: immunoSEQ multiplex PCR; TCRdb's copy keeps in-frame clones and lacks some. This table holds nearly 350,000 clones, approximately 8.2% found once. Sequenced material: central memory CD4+ T cells from blood. The receptors originated from a woman aged 18-29 years in good health. Both conserved end residues are part of each CDR3. The order of the fields is clone size, J gene, D gene, V gene, CDR3 protein, CDR3 DNA. The D gene is left open where the match is weak. Clone size is shown for a subset of rows, as once, few, many or a class of expanded clone.

clone size: .
J gene: TRBJ2-7
D gene: .
V gene: TRBV14
CDR3 protein: CASSQGLGRTYEQYF
CDR3 DNA: TGTGCCAGCAGCCAAGGTCTCGGGCGGACCTACGAGCAGTACTTC

clone size: many
J gene: TRBJ2-1
D gene: TRBD2
V gene: TRBV2
CDR3 protein: CASRRENNEQFF
CDR3 DNA: TGTGCCAGCAGGCGGGAGAACAATGAGCAGTTCTTC

clone size: few
J gene: TRBJ1-2
D gene: TRBD1
V gene: TRBV5-1
CDR3 protein: CASSLDPGTGTYYGYTF
CDR3 DNA: TGCGCCAGCAGCTTGGATCCCGGGACAGGTACCTACTATGGCTACACCTTC

clone size: few
J gene: TRBJ2-4
D gene: TRBD1
V gene: TRBV4-3
CDR3 protein: CASSQEPTGVGNIQYF
CDR3 DNA: TGCGCCAGCAGCCAAGAACCGACAGGGGTGGGGAACATTCAGTACTTC

clone size: few
J gene: TRBJ1-5
D gene: TRBD1
V gene: TRBV7-3
CDR3 protein: CASSSTGGDQPQHF
CDR3 DNA: TGTGCCAGCAGCTCCACAGGGGGCGATCAGCCCCAGCATTTT

clone size: few
J gene: TRBJ2-5
D gene: TRBD1
V gene: TRBV6-5
CDR3 protein: CASSGQGSRGETQYF
CDR3 DNA: TGTGCCAGCAGTGGACAGGGTTCCCGCGGGGAGACCCAGTACTTC

clone size: .
J gene: TRBJ1-4
D gene: .
V gene: TRBV7-2
CDR3 protein: CASSSDEGIGEKLFF
CDR3 DNA: TGTGCCAGCAGCTCTGATGAGGGGATCGGTGAAAAACTGTTTTTT

clone size: .
J gene: TRBJ2-7
D gene: .
V gene: TRBV7-9
CDR3 protein: CASSLFGRAGVYEQYF
CDR3 DNA: TGTGCCAGCAGCTTATTTGGTCGGGCTGGCGTTTACGAGCAGTACTTC

clone size: few
J gene: TRBJ2-1
D gene: .
V gene: TRBV28
CDR3 protein: CASSLSGYHEQFF
CDR3 DNA: TGTGCCAGCAGTTTATCCGGGTACCATGAGCAGTTCTTC

clone size: .
J gene: TRBJ2-7
D gene: .
V gene: TRBV11-2
CDR3 protein: CASSLSTQITYEQYF
CDR3 DNA: TGTGCCAGCAGCTTATCGACACAAATAACCTACGAGCAGTACTTC

clone size: few
J gene: TRBJ2-7
D gene: .
V gene: TRBV6-5
CDR3 protein: CASSTPESSYEQYF
CDR3 DNA: TGTGCCAGCAGTACCCCAGAAAGCTCCTACGAGCAGTACTTC

clone size: many
J gene: TRBJ2-3
D gene: .
V gene: TRBV18
CDR3 protein: CASSPSREDTQYF
CDR3 DNA: TGTGCCAGCTCACCGAGCAGGGAAGATACGCAGTATTTT

clone size: many
J gene: TRBJ2-1
D gene: .
V gene: TRBV5-4
CDR3 protein: CASSSPSYNEQFF
CDR3 DNA: TGTGCCAGCAGCTCACCCTCCTACAATGAGCAGTTCTTC

clone size: few
J gene: TRBJ2-1
D gene: .
V gene: TRBV11-2
CDR3 protein: CASSLSWYNEQFF
CDR3 DNA: TGTGCCAGCAGCTTAAGCTGGTACAATGAGCAGTTCTTC

clone size: many
J gene: TRBJ2-6
D gene: TRBD1
V gene: TRBV15
CDR3 protein: CATSRDLQGAAGANVLTF
CDR3 DNA: TGTGCCACCAGCAGAGACTTACAGGGGGCGGCTGGGGCCAACGTCCTGACTTTC

clone size: .
J gene: TRBJ2-7
D gene: TRBD2
V gene: TRBV7-2
CDR3 protein: CASSLSSGSDEQYF
CDR3 DNA: TGTGCCAGCAGCTTATCTAGCGGGAGTGACGAGCAGTACTTC

clone size: .
J gene: TRBJ2-3
D gene: .
V gene: TRBV9
CDR3 protein: CASSPLAVSTDTQYF
CDR3 DNA: TGTGCCAGCAGCCCACTAGCTGTTAGCACAGATACGCAGTATTTT

clone size: many
J gene: TRBJ1-1
D gene: .
V gene: TRBV11-3
CDR3 protein: CASSRTGLDTEAFF
CDR3 DNA: TGTGCCAGCAGCCGAACAGGGTTGGACACTGAAGCTTTCTTT

clone size: few
J gene: TRBJ1-2
D gene: .
V gene: TRBV28
CDR3 protein: CASSFTGLYGYTF
CDR3 DNA: TGTGCCAGCAGTTTTACCGGCTTGTATGGCTACACCTTC

clone size: .
J gene: TRBJ2-2
D gene: .
V gene: TRBV29-1
CDR3 protein: CSVLGPNTGELFF
CDR3 DNA: TGCAGCGTTCTGGGCCCGAACACCGGGGAGCTGTTTTTT

clone size: .
J gene: TRBJ2-2
D gene: .
V gene: TRBV9
CDR3 protein: CASSVERNTGELFF
CDR3 DNA: TGTGCCAGCAGCGTAGAACGAAACACCGGGGAGCTGTTTTTT

clone size: many
J gene: TRBJ1-3
D gene: .
V gene: TRBV10-3
CDR3 protein: CAISEFAGPSSGNTIYF
CDR3 DNA: TGTGCCATCAGTGAGTTCGCAGGGCCGAGCTCTGGAAACACCATATATTTT

clone size: few
J gene: TRBJ2-7
D gene: .
V gene: TRBV14
CDR3 protein: CASSQARGLGQYF
CDR3 DNA: TGTGCCAGCAGCCAAGCAAGAGGTCTAGGGCAGTACTTC

clone size: .
J gene: TRBJ2-2
D gene: .
V gene: TRBV6-5
CDR3 protein: CASTAGGTGELFF
CDR3 DNA: TGTGCCAGCACTGCGGGCGGGACCGGGGAGCTGTTTTTT

clone size: .
J gene: TRBJ2-2
D gene: .
V gene: TRBV6-5
CDR3 protein: CASSSPGGVETGELFF
CDR3 DNA: TGTGCCAGCAGTTCCCCTGGCGGGGTTGAGACCGGGGAGCTGTTTTTT

clone size: many
J gene: TRBJ2-7
D gene: .
V gene: TRBV20-1
CDR3 protein: CSAGSGYEQYF
CDR3 DNA: TGCAGTGCAGGGAGCGGTTACGAGCAGTACTTC